These 5 T cell receptor beta chains share one sample of origin, sequenced in a study of control samples from healthy donors and cancer patients. TCRdb keeps only in-frame clones here, not all; method: immunoSEQ multiplex PCR. This sample yields roughly 120,000 clones, of which roughly nine tenths are seen a single time; about 1% belongs to the top ten. Sequencing input: PBMCs. These TCRs come from a woman aged 45 to 65 with colorectal cancer.

V and J are TRBV6-5 and TRBJ1-2; D is perhaps TRBD1 (5 bases). The V and J ends lost 0 bases and 5 bases respectively, with 7 bases between them. This CDR3 region has 13 residues. CDR1 is MNHEY, CDR2 SVGAGI, per germline. In DNA, the CDR3 is TGTGCCAGCAGTTACTCCGCAGGGTATGGCTACACCTTC. Translating gives CASSYSAGYGYTF.

The CDR3 spells CASSLVRPGELFF. CDR3 in DNA: TGTGCCAGCAGTTTAGTAAGACCCGGGGAGCTGTTTTTT. This chain joins TRBV12-3 or TRBV12-4 and TRBJ2-2; the D is unclear. CDR3 size: 13 residues. With 1 base removed from V and 6 bases from J, the gap between germline ends came to 6 bases.

V usage is TRBV6-5 and J usage is TRBJ2-1, with 8 bases that match TRBD1. Germline V gives CDR1 MNHEY, CDR2 SVGAGI. The CDR3 length is 15 residues. The V gene end was trimmed by 7 bases and the J gene end by 8 bases; junction bases not matched to a gene: 13. CDR3 region: CASKSRTGTAHEQFF. The CDR3 DNA sequence: TGTGCCAGCAAGTCCAGGACAGGGACGGCCCATGAGCAGTTCTTC.

The rearrangement links TRBV19 to TRBJ2-3, with a weak D call TRBD2 (5 bases). The CDR3 has 12 amino acids. V shed 7 bases and J shed 4 bases, with 9 bases lying between them. CDR1 is LNHDA, CDR2 SQIVND, per germline (reference sequence). The CDR3 spells CASISGADTQYF. In DNA, the CDR3 is TGTGCCAGTATTTCCGGGGCAGATACGCAGTATTTT.

With regard to this clone: Other DNA sequences within the sample encode an identical CDR3. The V and J genes are TRBV9 and TRBJ1-6; D is ambiguous. This CDR3 contains 16 residues. CDR1 and CDR2 from the germline V gene are SGDLS and YYNGEE. Trimming took 0 bases from V and 0 from J, leaving 7 bases between them. CDR3 DNA: TGTGCCAGCAGCGTAGGACGGAGCTCCTATAATTCACCCCTCCACTTT. This sequence encodes CASSVGRSSYNSPLHF.